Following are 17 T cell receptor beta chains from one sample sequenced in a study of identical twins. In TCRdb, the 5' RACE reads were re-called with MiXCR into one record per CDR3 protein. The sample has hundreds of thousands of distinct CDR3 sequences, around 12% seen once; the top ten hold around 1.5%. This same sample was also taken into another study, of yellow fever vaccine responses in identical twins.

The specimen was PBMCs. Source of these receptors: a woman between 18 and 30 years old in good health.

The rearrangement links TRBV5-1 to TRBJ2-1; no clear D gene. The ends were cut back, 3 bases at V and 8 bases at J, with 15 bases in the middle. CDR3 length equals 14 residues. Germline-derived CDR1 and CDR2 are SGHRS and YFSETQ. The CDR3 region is CASSWRSSDDEQFF. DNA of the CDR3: TGCGCCAGCAGCTGGCGGTCTAGTGACGATGAGCAGTTCTTC.

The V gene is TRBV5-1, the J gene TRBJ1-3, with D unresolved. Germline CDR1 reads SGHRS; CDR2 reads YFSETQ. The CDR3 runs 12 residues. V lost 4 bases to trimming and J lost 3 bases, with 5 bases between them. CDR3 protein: CASSADGNTIYF. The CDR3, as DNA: TGCGCCAGCAGCGCGGATGGAAACACCATATATTTT.

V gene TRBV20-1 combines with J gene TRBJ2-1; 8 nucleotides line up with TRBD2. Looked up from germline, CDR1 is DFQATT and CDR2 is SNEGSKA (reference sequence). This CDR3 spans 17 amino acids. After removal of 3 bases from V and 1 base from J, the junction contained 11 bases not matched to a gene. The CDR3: CSARIMALAASYNEQFF. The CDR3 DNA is TGCAGTGCTAGGATAATGGCACTAGCGGCTTCCTACAATGAGCAGTTCTTC.

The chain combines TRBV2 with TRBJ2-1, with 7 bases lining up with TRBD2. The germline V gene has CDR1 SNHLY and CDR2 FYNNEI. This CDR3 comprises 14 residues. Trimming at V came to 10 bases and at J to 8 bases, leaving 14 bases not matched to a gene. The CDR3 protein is CATMPGGSSHEQFF. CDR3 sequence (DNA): TGTGCCACCATGCCGGGCGGGAGCTCCCATGAGCAGTTCTTC.

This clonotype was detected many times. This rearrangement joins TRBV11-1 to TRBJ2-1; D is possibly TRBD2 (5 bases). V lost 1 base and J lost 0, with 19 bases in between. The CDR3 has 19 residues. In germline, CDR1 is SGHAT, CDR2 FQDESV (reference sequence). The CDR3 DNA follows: TGTGCCAGCAGCTTAGACCCCCCGGGGATCCTGCCCTCCTACAATGAGCAGTTCTTC. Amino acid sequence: CASSLDPPGILPSYNEQFF.

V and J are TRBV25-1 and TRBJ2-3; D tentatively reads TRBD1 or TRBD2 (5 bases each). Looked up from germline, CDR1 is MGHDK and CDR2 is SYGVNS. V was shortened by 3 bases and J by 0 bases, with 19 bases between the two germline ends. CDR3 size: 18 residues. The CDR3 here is CASSDPLGTGGSTDTQYF. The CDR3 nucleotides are TGTGCCAGCAGTGACCCCCTCGGGACGGGCGGCAGCACAGATACGCAGTATTTT.

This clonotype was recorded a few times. The CDR3 spells CSASGAGPTEQYV. The CDR3 coding sequence is TGCAGTGCTAGTGGGGCAGGGCCGACCGAGCAGTACGTC. The rearrangement links TRBV20-1 to TRBJ2-7; tentatively, D is TRBD1 (5 bases). The CDR3 is made up of 13 amino acids. The ends were cut back, 3 bases at V and 6 bases at J, with 15 bases in the middle. Germline values: CDR1 DFQATT, CDR2 SNEGSKA (reference sequence).

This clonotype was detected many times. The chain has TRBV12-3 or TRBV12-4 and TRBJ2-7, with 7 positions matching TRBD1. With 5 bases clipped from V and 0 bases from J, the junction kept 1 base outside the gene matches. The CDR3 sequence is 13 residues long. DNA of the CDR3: TGTGCCAGCAGTAAGGGGGCCTCCTACGAGCAGTACTTC. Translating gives CASSKGASYEQYF.

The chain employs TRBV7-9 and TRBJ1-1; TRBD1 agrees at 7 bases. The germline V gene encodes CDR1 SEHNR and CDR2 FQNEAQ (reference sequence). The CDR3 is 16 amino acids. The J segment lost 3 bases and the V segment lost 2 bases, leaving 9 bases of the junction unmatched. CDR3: CASSLPDRTFDTEAFF. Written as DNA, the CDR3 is TGTGCCAGCAGCTTACCGGACAGGACTTTTGACACTGAAGCTTTCTTT.

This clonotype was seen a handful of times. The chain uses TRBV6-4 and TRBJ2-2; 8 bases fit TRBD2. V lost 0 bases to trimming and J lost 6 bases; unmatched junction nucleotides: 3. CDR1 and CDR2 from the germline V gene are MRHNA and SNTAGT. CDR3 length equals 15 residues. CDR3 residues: CASSDSPGGAGELFF. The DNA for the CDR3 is TGTGCCAGCAGTGACTCGCCCGGGGGGGCCGGGGAGCTGTTTTTT.

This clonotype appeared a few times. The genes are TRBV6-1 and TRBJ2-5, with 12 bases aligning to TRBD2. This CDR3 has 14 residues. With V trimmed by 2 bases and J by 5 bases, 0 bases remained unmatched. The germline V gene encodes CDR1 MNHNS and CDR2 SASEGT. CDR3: CASSELAGGETQYF. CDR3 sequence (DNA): TGTGCCAGCAGTGAACTAGCGGGAGGGGAGACCCAGTACTTC.

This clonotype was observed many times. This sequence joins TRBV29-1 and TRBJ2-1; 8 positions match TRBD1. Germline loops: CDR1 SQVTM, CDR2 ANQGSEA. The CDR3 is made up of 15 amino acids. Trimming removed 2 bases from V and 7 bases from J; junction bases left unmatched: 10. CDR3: CSVERTGWVGNEQFF. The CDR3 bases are TGCAGCGTTGAACGGACAGGGTGGGTGGGTAATGAGCAGTTCTTC.

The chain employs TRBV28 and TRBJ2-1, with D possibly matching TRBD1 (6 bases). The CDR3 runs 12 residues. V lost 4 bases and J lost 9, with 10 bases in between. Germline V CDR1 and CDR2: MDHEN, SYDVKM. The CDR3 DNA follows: TGTGCCAGCAGTTATAGGGGGATTGAGCAGTTCTTC. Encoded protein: CASSYRGIEQFF.

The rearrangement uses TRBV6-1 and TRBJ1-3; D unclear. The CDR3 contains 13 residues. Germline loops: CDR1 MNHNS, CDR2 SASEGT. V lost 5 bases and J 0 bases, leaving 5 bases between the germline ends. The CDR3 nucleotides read TGTGCCAGCAGTCGGACCTCTGGAAACACCATATATTTT. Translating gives CASSRTSGNTIYF.

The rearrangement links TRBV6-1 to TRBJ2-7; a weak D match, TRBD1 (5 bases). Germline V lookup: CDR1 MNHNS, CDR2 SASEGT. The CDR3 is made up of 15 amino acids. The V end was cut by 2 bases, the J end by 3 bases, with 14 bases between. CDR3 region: CASSELSAGNYEQYF. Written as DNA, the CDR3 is TGTGCCAGCAGTGAACTCTCTGCAGGGAACTACGAGCAGTACTTC.

CDR3 DNA sequence: TGTGCCAGCAGGAGGGGAGGGACAGGGGGAGCTAACTATGGCTACACCTTC. Its translation is CASRRGGTGGANYGYTF. This chain connects TRBV6-1 to TRBJ1-2; TRBD1 agrees at 11 bases. V was pared by 6 bases and J by 0 bases, with 9 bases of the junction left unmatched. The CDR3 is 17 amino acids. The germline gives CDR1 MNHNS, CDR2 SASEGT.

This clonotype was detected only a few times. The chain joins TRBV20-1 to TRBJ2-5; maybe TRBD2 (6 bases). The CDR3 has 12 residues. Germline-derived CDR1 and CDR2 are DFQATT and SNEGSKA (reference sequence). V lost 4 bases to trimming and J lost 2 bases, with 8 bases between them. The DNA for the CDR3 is TGCAGTGCTAATCGGGGGCAAGAGACCCAGTACTTC. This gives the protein CSANRGQETQYF.